This TCR beta chain was captured in a study of cytomegalovirus exposure and HLA in healthy donors. Overall study findings and caveats: Judged likely to be a sequencing artifact was a cluster of highly shared sequence variants.

The study ran its PCR with 60 Vbeta and 13 Jbeta primers. Sequencing was performed with immunoSEQ multiplex PCR; in TCRdb, only in-frame clones are kept and a portion is missing. The sample holds approximately 220,000 clones, approximately 82% seen once. The CDR3 runs to 18 residues. A word on this clone: Antigen unknown.

The chain employs TRBV21-1 and TRBJ1-2; the D call of TRBD1 is as the table states it, not checked on the DNA. TRBV21-1 is given as a pseudogene. The receptor comes from a man aged 18 to 30 in good health and CMV-seronegative. The sequenced sample was PBMCs. The CDR3 is CASSLKRTPGGSSYGYTF. The CDR3 DNA follows: TGTGCCAGCAGCTTAAAGCGCACACCAGGGGGGTCTAGCTATGGCTACACCTTC.